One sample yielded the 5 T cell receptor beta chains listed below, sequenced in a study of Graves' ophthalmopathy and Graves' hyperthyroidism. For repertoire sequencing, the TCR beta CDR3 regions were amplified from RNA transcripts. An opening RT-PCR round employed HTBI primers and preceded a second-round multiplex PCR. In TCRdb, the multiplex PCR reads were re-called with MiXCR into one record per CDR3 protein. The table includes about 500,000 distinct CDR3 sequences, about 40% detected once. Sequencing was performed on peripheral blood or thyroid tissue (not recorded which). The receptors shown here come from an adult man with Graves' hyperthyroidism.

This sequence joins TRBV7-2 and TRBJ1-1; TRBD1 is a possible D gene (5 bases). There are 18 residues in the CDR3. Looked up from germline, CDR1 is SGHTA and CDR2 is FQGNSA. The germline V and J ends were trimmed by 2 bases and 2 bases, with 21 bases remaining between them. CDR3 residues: CASSLWKWGRIYNTEAFF. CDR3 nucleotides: TGTGCCAGCAGCTTATGGAAGTGGGGGAGGATATATAACACTGAAGCTTTCTTT. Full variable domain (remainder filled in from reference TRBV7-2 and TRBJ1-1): GAGVSQSPSNKVTEKGKDVELRCDPISGHTALYWYRQSLGQGLEFLIYFQGNSAPDKSGLPSDRFSAERTGGSVSTLTIQRTQQEDSAVYLCASSLWKWGRIYNTEAFFGQGTRLTVV.

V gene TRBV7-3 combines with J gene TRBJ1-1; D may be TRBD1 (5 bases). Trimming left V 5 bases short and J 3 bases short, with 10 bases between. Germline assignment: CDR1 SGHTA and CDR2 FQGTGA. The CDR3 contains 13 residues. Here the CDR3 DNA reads TGTGCCAGCAGCCCGGGACGGGACACTGAAGCTTTCTTT. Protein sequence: CASSPGRDTEAFF.

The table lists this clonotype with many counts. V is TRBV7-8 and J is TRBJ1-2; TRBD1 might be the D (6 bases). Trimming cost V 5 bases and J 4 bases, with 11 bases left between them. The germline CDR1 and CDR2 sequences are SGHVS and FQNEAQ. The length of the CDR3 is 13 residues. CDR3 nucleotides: TGTGCCAGCAGCCTTACAGGGCGCTATGGCTACACCTTC. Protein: CASSLTGRYGYTF.

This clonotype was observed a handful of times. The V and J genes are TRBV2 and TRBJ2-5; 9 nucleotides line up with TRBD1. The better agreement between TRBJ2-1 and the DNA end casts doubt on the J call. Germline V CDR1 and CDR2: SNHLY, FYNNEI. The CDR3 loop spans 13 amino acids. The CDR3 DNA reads TGTGCCAGCAGCGCGGACAGGGGAGATGAGCAGTTCTTC. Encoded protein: CASSADRGDEQFF.

The CDR3 coding sequence is TGTGCCACCAGCAGGGAGCTAGCCAAAAACATTCAGTACTTC. It specifies CATSRELAKNIQYF. The chain recombines TRBV15 with TRBJ2-5; D call uncertain. Near its end, the DNA agrees better with TRBJ2-4, so the J call may be wrong. Germline CDR1 reads LNHNV; CDR2 reads YYDKDF (reference sequence). This CDR3 is 14 amino acids long.